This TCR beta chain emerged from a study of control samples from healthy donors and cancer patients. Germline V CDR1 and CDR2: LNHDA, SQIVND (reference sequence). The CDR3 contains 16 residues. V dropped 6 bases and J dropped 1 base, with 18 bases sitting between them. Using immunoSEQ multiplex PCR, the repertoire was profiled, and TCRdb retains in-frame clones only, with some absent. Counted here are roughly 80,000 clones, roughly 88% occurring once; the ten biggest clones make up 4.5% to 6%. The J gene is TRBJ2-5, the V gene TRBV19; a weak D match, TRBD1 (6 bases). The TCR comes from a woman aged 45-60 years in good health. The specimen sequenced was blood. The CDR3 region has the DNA TGTGCCAGTAGCTACAACCCGGGACAAATCCAAGAGACCCAGTACTTC. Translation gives CASSYNPGQIQETQYF.